This T cell receptor (beta chain) was obtained from a study of T-cell memory formation after mild COVID-19. Broader study findings: Day 37-peaking second-wave clones had unconfirmed SARS-CoV-2 specificity.

A single record per CDR3 protein comes from TCRdb applying MiXCR to the 5' RACE reads. The table records 450,000 to 700,000 distinct CDR3 sequences, about a sixth of them present only once. This clonotype appeared a few times. Its antigen is unknown. This CDR3 contains 10 residues. Trimming took 8 bases from V and 5 from J, leaving 6 bases between them. V and J are TRBV12-3 or TRBV12-4 and TRBJ1-2, with a tentative D call TRBD1 (5 bases). This clonotype was obtained from an adult woman who had mild COVID-19 (a few samples of this study predate the infection). Cell type and time point are not known. Specimen: PBMCs or a T cell subset sorted from them (not recorded which). In DNA form, the CDR3 reads TGTGCCAGCGGGGGGTATGGCTACACCTTC. Its protein is CASGGYGYTF.